This section outlines one TCR beta chain sequence together with its context. Its antigen remains unidentified. The CDR3 is made up of 13 amino acids. The V and J ends lost 4 bases and 1 base respectively, with 7 bases between them. CDR1 and CDR2 (germline): KGHSH, LQKENI. The sample originates from a study of T cell clones after liver transplantation. Background on the study: Post-transplant blood was tracked for graft-donor-reactive T cell clones identified in a pre-transplant mixed lymphocyte reaction. Apart from a few HCV-positive recipients, transplants were for non-autoimmune, non-viral reasons. Whole-study findings and limits: Small, mixed patient groups and varying post-transplant times limit these conclusions.

Unstimulated PBMCs were sorted into CD3+CD4+ and CD3+CD8+ populations. The assay was immunoSEQ multiplex PCR, and TCRdb's table has in-frame clones only and misses some. The table shows about 120,000 clones, with approximately 90% occurring only once. The chain recombines TRBV18 with TRBJ1-1; possible D gene TRBD1, 6 bases. The starting material was CD4+ T cells from blood, obtained 12 months after liver transplant. This clonotype was obtained from a human patient who received a liver transplant. Some T cells may be the graft donor's. The CDR3 DNA reads TGTGCCAGCTCACAACAGGGGAACACTGAAGCTTTCTTT. This translates into CASSQQGNTEAFF.